This TCR beta chain was documented in a study of radiation and T cells in renal cell carcinoma. Study conclusions and caveats: Pretreatment tumor biopsies were lacking, so baseline clonotypes are unknown.

As for this clone: Its antigen is not known.

Here immunoSEQ multiplex PCR was the method, and the copy in TCRdb shows in-frame clones only, minus some. The sample includes some 150,000 clones, less than 90% of them seen just once. Time point meaning: baseline pretreatment blood. Treatment in this sample: 15 Gy SBRT to primary tumor, nephrectomy 4 weeks later. V trimming: 6 bases; J trimming: 2 bases; junction bases outside the gene matches: 7. This CDR3 has 15 residues. The germline V gene has CDR1 SGDLS and CDR2 YYNGEE. Source: blood, taken from a patient whose treatment included radiotherapy and nephrectomy. The source is a woman in her 50s with renal cell carcinoma. V and J are TRBV9 and TRBJ2-3; 9 bases are a match to TRBD1. The CDR3 is CASTPTGGTTDTQYF. CDR3 bases: TGTGCCAGCACCCCGACAGGGGGGACCACAGATACGCAGTATTTT. Together with reference TRBV9 and TRBJ2-3, the CDR3 gives the full variable domain: DSGVTQTPKHLITATGQRVTLRCSPRSGDLSVYWYQQSLDQGLQFLIQYYNGEERAKGNILERFSAQQFPDLHSELNLSSLELGDSALYFCASTPTGGTTDTQYFGPGTRLTVL.